The following is a T cell receptor beta chain sequence with its context. The antigen is undetermined. The data belong to a study of CXCR3-negative and CXCR3-positive naive CD8 T cells. Findings and caveats of the study: Naive cells positive for CXCR3 carried more hydrophobic TRB CDR3s than CXCR3-negative ones.

The authors prepared UMI-labeled TRB cDNA libraries by 5' RACE. One entry per CDR3 protein, without DNA, is what TCRdb gives after re-calling the 5' RACE reads. The sample's table shows some 54,000 distinct CDR3 sequences. The CDR3 consists of 14 residues. The germline V gene encodes CDR1 SNHLY and CDR2 FYNNEI. The clonotype originates from a human donor in good health. Some clones in this sample may be carry-over from other donors' samples. The chain links TRBV2 to TRBJ2-7. The sample consisted of naive CXCR3+ CD8+ T cells from blood. Subset indicated: CD45RO-CCR7+CD27+CD95- naive CD8+ T cells expressing CXCR3 (TNR3+). This CDR3 reads CASSTPGISYEQYF.